This T cell receptor beta chain was recorded in a study of CD8 T cells in ankylosing spondylitis. Study-level results: It appeared that ankylosing spondylitis blood was characterized by a TCR beta motif of several highly homologous variants.

CDR3 length: 13 residues. The ends were cut back, 5 bases at V and 5 bases at J, with 10 bases in the middle. Germline CDR1 reads MNHNS; CDR2 reads SASEGT. Worth noting for this clonotype: The antigen remains unidentified.

Using its own MiXCR run on the 5' RACE reads, TCRdb lists one record per CDR3 protein. The profile shows under 250,000 distinct CDR3 sequences, under 35% of them singletons. This TCR derives from a male donor with ankylosing spondylitis or in good health (not recorded which). The V and J genes are TRBV6-1 and TRBJ2-1; D not resolved. Source material: blood, either unsorted or a sorted T cell fraction (not recorded which). CDR3 sequence (DNA): TGTGCCAGCAGTCCGGCTGCTCACAATGAGCAGTTCTTC. Protein: CASSPAAHNEQFF.